This T cell receptor beta chain was obtained from a study of blood T cells in healthy people across ages. Study-wide points: Significant beta diversity loss was already apparent by age approximately 38, declining roughly linearly.

Alongside a J-beta primer mix, a sample-barcoded 5' primer served in a second PCR lasting about 7 to 12 cycles. TCRdb analysed the 5' RACE reads with MiXCR anew, one entry per CDR3 protein. The data show hundreds of thousands of distinct CDR3 sequences, roughly 50% seen once. The CDR3 runs to 15 residues. A remark on this clonotype: Its specificity is unknown. A read error may account for a junction end that differs from germline.

The TCR originated in a woman in her sixties in good health. The rearrangement uses TRBV12-3 or TRBV12-4 and TRBJ1-3, with no clear D. The source material was blood. The DNA for the CDR3 is TGTACCAGCAGACGGACTAGTCTTTCTGGAAACACCATATATTTT. Amino acids: CTSRRTSLSGNTIYF.